The following is a T cell receptor (beta chain) sequence with its context. With V trimmed by 0 bases and J by 2 bases, 3 bases remained unmatched. CDR1 and CDR2 (germline): WNHNN, SYGVQD (reference sequence). This CDR3 region has 15 residues. As processed by the authors: Estimation of nucleated cell counts was performed using reference gene primer amplification. Measured with immunoSEQ multiplex PCR; TCRdb has only the in-frame clones, and not every one. V and J calls and clone size are given by that table; D and trimming were obtained from the DNA. This sample has over 200,000 clones, with about 88% found just once. These data belong to a study of blood T cell repertoires in COVID-19. Study information: The origin of the acute and convalescent COVID-19 samples was the United States, Italy and Spain. T cells, B-cell-depleted T cells, or PBMCs provided the cDNA or gDNA that served as material.

The receptor's source is an older woman with acute or convalescent COVID-19. J is TRBJ2-5 and V is TRBV10-1; 7 bases agree with TRBD1. Sequenced material: peripheral blood. CDR3 sequence reads: CASSESRGQQETQYF. CDR3 coding DNA: TGCGCCAGCAGTGAGTCAAGGGGGCAACAAGAGACCCAGTACTTC.